A single TCR beta chain is shown here with its context. The antigen is unknown. Amplification used 60 Vbeta primers and 13 Jbeta primers. TCRdb's table, derived via immunoSEQ multiplex PCR, lists solely in-frame clones and lacks some. The data show some 200,000 clones, 81% seen once. V lost 8 bases to trimming and J lost 9 bases; unmatched junction nucleotides: 9. Germline loops: CDR1 MNHEY, CDR2 SVGAGI. The CDR3 totals 12 residues. These data belong to a study of cytomegalovirus exposure and HLA in healthy donors. General study findings and limits: An analysis done earlier found most TCR beta V segments productive about 87% or about 30% of the time. There were reportedly fewer N-insertions in an Asian-associated ancestry cluster than the approximately 630-donor mean, in a later analysis.

J is TRBJ2-5 and V is TRBV6-5, with 7 bases lining up with TRBD1. This TCR derives from a woman between 25 and 40 years old in good health and CMV-seronegative. Sequenced: PBMCs. CDR3: CASGKVQGAQYF. CDR3 in DNA: TGTGCCAGCGGCAAAGTTCAGGGGGCCCAGTACTTC.